This T cell receptor (beta chain) is drawn from a study of long-term antiretroviral therapy in people with HIV. Germline-derived CDR1 and CDR2 are SGHTA and FQGNSA. The ends were cut back, 1 base at V and 6 bases at J, with 10 bases in the middle. This CDR3 region has 14 residues. The assay used was immunoSEQ (version v3.0), run at survey level. TCRdb's copy holds only in-frame clones and misses some; the assay was immunoSEQ multiplex PCR. The repertoire includes tens of thousands of clones, 70% to 90% of them detected once, and 4.5% to 5% sits in the top ten. The chain links TRBV7-2 to TRBJ2-4, with TRBD1 as a possible D gene (6 bases). The sequences come from unsorted PBMCs, collected 2.7 to 2.9 years before starting antiretroviral therapy. This receptor was obtained from a woman in her twenties or thirties with HIV. CDR3 in amino acids: CASSLGRGGNIQYF. The CDR3 DNA follows: TGTGCCAGCAGCTTAGGCAGAGGGGGAAACATTCAGTACTTC.